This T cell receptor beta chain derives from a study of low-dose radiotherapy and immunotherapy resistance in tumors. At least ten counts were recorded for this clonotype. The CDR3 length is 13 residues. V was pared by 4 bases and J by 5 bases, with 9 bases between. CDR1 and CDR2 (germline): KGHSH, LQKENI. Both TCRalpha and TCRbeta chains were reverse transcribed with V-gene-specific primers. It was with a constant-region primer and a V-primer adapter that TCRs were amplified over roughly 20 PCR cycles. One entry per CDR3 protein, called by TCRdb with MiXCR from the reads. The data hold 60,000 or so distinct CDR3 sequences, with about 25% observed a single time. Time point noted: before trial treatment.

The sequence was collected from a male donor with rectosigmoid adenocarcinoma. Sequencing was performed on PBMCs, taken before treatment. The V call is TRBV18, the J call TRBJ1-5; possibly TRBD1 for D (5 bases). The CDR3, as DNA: TGTGCCAGCTCACTAGACAGCCATCAGCCCCAGCATTTT. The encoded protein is CASSLDSHQPQHF.